The 25 T cell receptor beta chains below were found in one sample sequenced in a study of beta chain features in type 1 diabetes (dated by TCRdb to the late 2010s). Their antigens are not known. The library came from the immunoSEQ multiplex PCR assay. The entire isolated RNA was reverse transcribed using the High Capacity cDNA Reverse Transcription Kit, and thus expressed TCRB transcripts were sequenced. TCRdb took over this immuneACCESS table, retaining in-frame rearrangements with V and J assigned. Such tables are incomplete; in checked studies, under half of the missing clones stem from an unresolved V gene, and the remainder is unexplained. The sample table records over 150,000 clones; almost 8% of these occur just once. The ten largest clonotypes hold 0.5% to 0.55% of the sample. What the work shows at the level of the full study, not this receptor alone: A moderate but significant shortening of TCRB CDR3 length was observed in type 1 diabetes patients in all four CD4+ subsets.

Sequencing input: central memory CD4+ T cells from blood. Receptor source: a man aged 18 to 29 with type 1 diabetes.

This clone was counted only a few times. V and J are TRBV29-1 and TRBJ2-3; D unresolved. Germline CDR1 SQVTM, CDR2 ANQGSEA. V was cut by 0 bases and J by 0 bases, with 4 bases left in between. The CDR3 has 13 residues. CDR3 bases: TGCAGCGTTGAAGACTTCAGCACAGATACGCAGTATTTT. Translation: CSVEDFSTDTQYF.

In its sample, this clone was seen a few times. The chain has TRBV7-2 and TRBJ2-7; D unclear. Germline CDR1 and CDR2: SGHTA and FQGNSA. Trimming cost V 4 bases and J 5 bases, with 18 bases left between them. This CDR3 region has 15 residues. The CDR3 loop is CASSSRQRLFHEQYF. As DNA, the CDR3 is TGTGCCAGCAGCTCCCGCCAGAGGTTGTTCCACGAGCAGTACTTC.

This chain links TRBV5-1 with TRBJ2-7; 12 bases fit TRBD2. The V gene end was trimmed by 2 bases and the J gene end by 7 bases; junction bases not matched to a gene: 10. This CDR3 is 16 amino acids long. Germline assignment: CDR1 SGHRS and CDR2 YFSETQ. DNA of the CDR3: TGCGCCAGCAGCTTAACCGGACTAGCGGGGATGTGGGAGCAGTACTTC. This encodes CASSLTGLAGMWEQYF. The variable domain in full, with the rest retrieved from reference TRBV5-1 and TRBJ2-7, is KAGVTQTPRYLIKTRGQQVTLSCSPISGHRSVSWYQQTPGQGLQFLFEYFSETQRNKGNFPGRFSGRQFSNSRSEMNVSTLELGDSALYLCASSLTGLAGMWEQYFGPGTRLTVT.

The V gene is TRBV4-2, the J gene TRBJ2-1, with 8 bases identical to TRBD2. V lost 4 bases and J lost 3; bases outside the gene matches: 8. Germline assignment: CDR1 LGHNA and CDR2 YNFKEQ. The CDR3 length is 16 residues. Here the CDR3 reads CASSRIGTRDYNEQFF. CDR3 coding DNA: TGTGCCAGCAGCCGAATTGGGACTAGGGACTACAATGAGCAGTTCTTC.

The V and J genes are TRBV9 and TRBJ1-3; D possibly corresponds to TRBD1 (5 bases). This CDR3 contains 15 residues. Between the trimmed V and J ends, which lost 1 base and 0 bases, there was a span of 8 bases. From germline, CDR1 is SGDLS and CDR2 YYNGEE. CDR3 coding DNA: TGTGCCAGCAGCGTACGGGGGAACTCTGGAAACACCATATATTTT. Translation: CASSVRGNSGNTIYF.

The sample holds a few counts of this clone. V gene TRBV5-5 combines with J gene TRBJ1-5, with TRBD1 matching over 7 bases. The J segment lost 0 bases and the V segment lost 7 bases, leaving 10 bases of the junction unmatched. The CDR3 spans 16 residues. The V gene's germline CDR1 is SGHKS and CDR2 YYEKEE (reference sequence). The CDR3 sequence: CASPPIRDSSNQPQHF. In DNA form, the CDR3 reads TGTGCCAGCCCCCCTATAAGGGACAGTAGCAATCAGCCCCAGCATTTT.

The chain couples TRBV28 to TRBJ2-1; D might be TRBD1 (6 bases). V was cut by 5 bases and J by 4 bases, with 18 bases left in between. Per germline, CDR1 MDHEN and CDR2 SYDVKM. This CDR3 comprises 16 residues. In DNA form, the CDR3 reads TGTGCCAGCAGTCCCCCTGGGGGCTCCCAGTACAATGAGCAGTTCTTC. Encoded protein: CASSPPGGSQYNEQFF.

In its sample, this clone was seen a few times. The junction differs from germline at one of its ends, possibly a read error. This sequence joins TRBV25-1 and TRBJ2-3, with TRBD1 matching over 9 bases. The CDR3 has 12 amino acids. Germline V gene lookup returns CDR1 MGHDK and CDR2 SYGVNS. The CDR3 nucleotides read TGTGCCAGCAGACGGGACAGGGACGCAGTGAATTTT. Its translation is CASRRDRDAVNF.

This clone was seen more than once but under ten times. This chain links TRBV28 with TRBJ2-7; 8 nucleotides match TRBD1. The CDR3 consists of 13 residues. The V gene's germline CDR1 is MDHEN and CDR2 SYDVKM. J lost 5 bases, V lost 4 bases, and 4 bases had no gene match. The chain's CDR3 is CASSSGQGDEQYF. Written as DNA, the CDR3 is TGTGCCAGCAGTTCCGGACAGGGAGACGAGCAGTACTTC.

This clone was picked up a small number of times. The chain has TRBV28 and TRBJ2-2; 14 bases agree with TRBD2. J lost 4 bases, V lost 7 bases, and 5 bases had no gene match. The CDR3 has 16 residues. CDR1 and CDR2 (germline): MDHEN, SYDVKM. This CDR3 is CASTTSGRAGTGELFF. DNA of the CDR3: TGTGCCAGCACGACTAGCGGGAGGGCGGGCACCGGGGAGCTGTTTTTT.

Only a few counts were recorded for this clone. The chain employs TRBV6-5 and TRBJ1-5; D gene uncertain. V gave up 11 bases and J gave up 3 bases, with 20 bases separating them. The germline gives CDR1 MNHEY, CDR2 SVGAGI. The CDR3 extends over 15 amino acids. This chain's CDR3 is CAVAPFGGSNQPQHF. Written as DNA, the CDR3 is TGTGCCGTCGCCCCCTTTGGCGGGTCCAATCAGCCCCAGCATTTT.

This clone occurred a few times. This rearrangement joins TRBV28 to TRBJ2-3; TRBD2 agrees at 10 bases. CDR3 length: 14 amino acids. The J segment lost 6 bases and the V segment lost 2 bases, leaving 2 bases of the junction unmatched. Germline V gives CDR1 MDHEN, CDR2 SYDVKM. CDR3 in amino acids: CASSLSGRGDTQYF. The CDR3 region has the DNA TGTGCCAGCAGTTTAAGCGGGAGGGGGGATACGCAGTATTTT.

This clone occurred many times. This rearrangement joins TRBV15 to TRBJ2-1, with D perhaps TRBD2 (5 bases). The V gene's germline CDR1 is LNHNV and CDR2 YYDKDF (reference sequence). The CDR3 has 14 residues. With 1 base removed from V and 6 bases from J, the gap between germline ends came to 10 bases. CDR3 protein: CATSRAKEVNEQFF. The CDR3 DNA reads TGTGCCACCAGCAGAGCAAAGGAGGTCAATGAGCAGTTCTTC.

In this sample, this clone turned up a few times. J is TRBJ2-5 and V is TRBV9; 9 bases fit TRBD2. The CDR3 is 15 amino acids. Germline V CDR1 and CDR2: SGDLS, YYNGEE. Trimming removed 0 bases from V and 4 bases from J; junction bases left unmatched: 4. CDR3 nucleotides: TGTGCCAGCAGCGTAGCTACGACTAGCGGAGAGACCCAGTACTTC. Encoded protein: CASSVATTSGETQYF.

This clone was picked up a small number of times. This sequence joins TRBV4-3 and TRBJ2-1; a weak D match, TRBD2 (5 bases). Germline CDR1 is LGHNA and CDR2 is YSLEER. V shed 0 bases and J shed 4 bases, with 13 bases lying between them. The CDR3 spans 16 residues. The CDR3 reads CASSQEQPGMYNEQFF. CDR3 sequence (DNA): TGCGCCAGCAGCCAAGAACAGCCGGGGATGTACAATGAGCAGTTCTTC.

The chain is built from TRBV28 and TRBJ2-1; TRBD1 aligns across 9 bases. The CDR3 contains 17 residues. The V segment lost 4 bases and the J segment 2 bases; nucleotides outside the gene matches: 9. Germline V gene data show CDR1 as MDHEN and CDR2 as SYDVKM. CDR3 residues: CASSYRPGQGPYNEQFF. DNA of the CDR3: TGTGCCAGCAGTTACCGACCGGGACAGGGTCCCTACAATGAGCAGTTCTTC.

This clone has more than one count but fewer than ten. This rearrangement joins TRBV6-1 to TRBJ1-5, with 7 nucleotides matching TRBD1. V shed 0 bases, J shed 7 bases, and the junction held 6 bases outside the gene matches. This CDR3 is 15 amino acids long. Germline V gene data show CDR1 as MNHNS and CDR2 as SASEGT. The CDR3 DNA reads as TGTGCCAGCAGTGAAGCCGGGACAGAAGGCCAGCCCCAGCATTTT. Protein sequence: CASSEAGTEGQPQHF.

This clone was picked up a small number of times. The V gene is TRBV4-3, the J gene TRBJ2-5; TRBD2 agrees at 11 bases. The length of the CDR3 is 14 residues. Trimming took 0 bases from V and 13 from J; bases not matched to a gene: 7. The germline V gene encodes CDR1 LGHNA and CDR2 YSLEER. Here the CDR3 reads CASSQESSGGGMYF. The CDR3 DNA follows: TGCGCCAGCAGCCAAGAGAGTAGCGGGGGGGGAATGTACTTC.

This chain links TRBV23-1 with TRBJ1-5; 7 positions agree with TRBD1. TRBV23-1 is sorted into the ORF group, with uncertain function. The V segment lost 0 bases and the J segment 3 bases; nucleotides outside the gene matches: 17. The length of the CDR3 is 20 residues. CDR3 loop: CASSQSVGLQGTENNQPQHF. The DNA for the CDR3 is TGCGCCAGCAGTCAATCAGTTGGGTTACAGGGGACAGAGAACAATCAGCCCCAGCATTTT.

This clone has just a few counts. The gene calls are TRBV5-5 and TRBJ2-1, with 7 bases matching TRBD2. The CDR3 consists of 15 residues. V shed 4 bases, J shed 5 bases, and the junction held 9 bases outside the gene matches. The germline gives CDR1 SGHKS, CDR2 YYEKEE (reference sequence). This chain's CDR3 is CASSGSGMIDNEQFF. In DNA, the CDR3 is TGTGCCAGCAGCGGCAGCGGGATGATCGACAATGAGCAGTTCTTC.

This clone turned up a few times. This sequence joins TRBV7-8 and TRBJ2-1; 7 bases are a match to TRBD1. This CDR3 is 14 amino acids long. With V trimmed by 3 bases and J by 1 base, 0 bases remained unmatched. Germline values: CDR1 SGHVS, CDR2 FQNEAQ. The DNA for the CDR3 is TGTGCCAGCAGCTTGACAGGGTCCTACAATGAGCAGTTCTTC. Amino acid sequence: CASSLTGSYNEQFF.

This clone was counted between two and nine times. At the DNA level, this CDR3 is encoded by other sequences in the same sample as well. The V gene is TRBV2, the J gene TRBJ2-3, with a tentative D call TRBD2 (5 bases). V was clipped by 3 bases and J by 4 bases, with 5 bases between them. The length of the CDR3 is 12 residues. Germline V gives CDR1 SNHLY, CDR2 FYNNEI. The chain's CDR3 is CASSERADTQYF. CDR3 nucleotide sequence: TGTGCCAGCAGTGAGCGGGCAGATACGCAGTATTTT. Drawing the rest from reference TRBV2 and TRBJ2-3, the complete variable domain is EPEVTQTPSHQVTQMGQEVILRCVPISNHLYFYWYRQILGQKVEFLVSFYNNEISEKSEIFDDQFSVERPDGSNFTLKIRSTKLEDSAMYFCASSERADTQYFGPGTRLTVL.

The chain couples TRBV29-1 to TRBJ1-1; 9 bases agree with TRBD1. This CDR3 contains 12 residues. The V gene end was trimmed by 7 bases and the J gene end by 5 bases; junction bases not matched to a gene: 5. Germline assignment: CDR1 SQVTM and CDR2 ANQGSEA. The CDR3 here is CSAGQGKTEAFF. As DNA, the CDR3 is TGCAGCGCGGGACAGGGAAAAACTGAAGCTTTCTTT.

This chain links TRBV2 with TRBJ1-1; D is unresolved. This CDR3 contains 14 residues. Per the germline V gene, CDR1 is SNHLY and CDR2 is FYNNEI. V was cut by 6 bases and J by 5 bases, with 16 bases left in between. DNA for the CDR3: TGTGCCAGCAGGGCACGAGGCGGGATAACTGAAGCTTTCTTT. Its protein is CASRARGGITEAFF. Supplemented by reference TRBV2 and TRBJ1-1, the full variable domain reads EPEVTQTPSHQVTQMGQEVILRCVPISNHLYFYWYRQILGQKVEFLVSFYNNEISEKSEIFDDQFSVERPDGSNFTLKIRSTKLEDSAMYFCASRARGGITEAFFGQGTRLTVV.

This clone was counted a few times. The chain recombines TRBV5-6 with TRBJ2-5; unclear D gene. The CDR3 length is 11 residues. CDR1 and CDR2 (germline): SGHDT, YYEEEE. V gave up 3 bases and J gave up 2 bases, with 2 bases separating them. The CDR3 DNA is TGTGCCAGCAGCTCGCAAGAGACCCAGTACTTC. Its protein is CASSSQETQYF.